These T cell receptor beta chains were read from a single sample in a study of cytomegalovirus exposure and HLA in healthy donors. Generated by immunoSEQ multiplex PCR, the TCRdb table keeps only in-frame clones and is missing some. Of about 160,000 clones listed, 85% to 90% are singletons. The sequenced sample was PBMCs. Receptors originate from a man aged 18 to 29 in good health and CMV-seropositive. The CDR3 runs from the conserved cysteine through the conserved F or W. D genes are given only for firm matches. Some rows have no size entry. The others give once, few or many, or a class for an expanded clone.

>.|TRBJ1-2|.|TRBV28
TGTGCCAGCAGGCACCTTCTTTTTCAGTTCAACTATGGCTACACCTTC
CASRHLLFQFNYGYTF
>once|TRBJ1-5|.|TRBV28
TGTGCCAGCAGTTTTAGGGGGAGTACAAATCAGCCCCAGCATTTT
CASSFRGSTNQPQHF
>few|TRBJ2-7|.|TRBV7-3
TGTGCCAGCAGCTTTGACAGAGACTCCTACGAGCAGTACTTC
CASSFDRDSYEQYF
>.|TRBJ2-1|.|TRBV7-8
TGTGCCAGCAGCTTAGAGATCGGTCCACAGTTCTTC
CASSLEIGPQFF
>.|TRBJ2-2|.|TRBV6-5
TGTGCCAGCAGTTACGGTACTTCCATAGTCTCCGGGGAGCTGTTTTTT
CASSYGTSIVSGELFF
>few|TRBJ2-1|TRBD2|TRBV7-3
TGTGCCAGCAGCCCTACTAGCGGGGCCTACAATGAGCAGTTCTTC
CASSPTSGAYNEQFF
>.|TRBJ1-5|.|TRBV7-2
TGTGCCAGCAGCTTCGCCCAGGGCCACAATCAGCCCCAGCATTTT
CASSFAQGHNQPQHF
>once|TRBJ2-3|TRBD1|TRBV10-3
TGTGCCATCAGTGGGGGAACCGGGACAGGGGGCCCCACAGATACGCAGTATTTT
CAISGGTGTGGPTDTQYF
>.|TRBJ1-5|.|TRBV6-5
TGTGCCAGCAGATACCAACAGGATCAGCCCCAGCATTTT
CASRYQQDQPQHF
>.|TRBJ2-7|TRBD2|TRBV18
TGTGCCAGCTCACCAGCCCTAGCGGGCCTCTACGAGCAGTACTTC
CASSPALAGLYEQYF
>.|TRBJ1-1|.|TRBV11-3
TGTGCCAGCAGCCCGAGACAGGAATCGAACACTGAAGCTTTCTTT
CASSPRQESNTEAFF
>.|TRBJ2-7|.|TRBV15
TGTGCCACCAGCAGAGTAGGGGCAGGGTACGAGCAGTACTTC
CATSRVGAGYEQYF
>.|TRBJ2-5|TRBD1|TRBV5-4
TGTGCCAGCAGCCCCGGGACAGGTACGCAAGAGACCCAGTACTTC
CASSPGTGTQETQYF
>many|TRBJ2-2|TRBD2|TRBV6-1
TGTGCCAGCAGTGAAACTAGCGGGAGCACCGGGGAGCTGTTTTTT
CASSETSGSTGELFF
>.|TRBJ2-3|.|TRBV7-9
TGTGCCAGCAGCTTAGGAGTTGGCAGGGATCTAGTCACAGATACGCAGTATTTT
CASSLGVGRDLVTDTQYF
>.|TRBJ2-7|TRBD1|TRBV6-5
TGTGCCAGCAGTTACTCGCGGGGACAGGGATCCTACGAGCAGTACTTC
CASSYSRGQGSYEQYF
>.|TRBJ2-7|TRBD2|TRBV4-1
TGCGCCAGCAGCCAAGGGGGGAGGGGAGGACGTTTATACGAGCAGTACTTC
CASSQGGRGGRLYEQYF
>.|TRBJ2-1|.|TRBV13
TGTGCCAGCAGCTTAGGGGACTACTACAATGAGCAGTTCTTC
CASSLGDYYNEQFF
>.|TRBJ2-7|.|TRBV5-4
TGTGCCAGCAGCTCGGGGTTGAGCTCCTACGAGCAGTACTTC
CASSSGLSSYEQYF
>.|TRBJ1-2|.|TRBV9
TGTGCCAGCAGCCCAATCGCAGGGGAAACTAACTATGGCTACACCTTC
CASSPIAGETNYGYTF
>.|TRBJ2-7|TRBD2|TRBV7-2
TGTGCCAGCAGCCCCTGGACTAGGTACGAGCAGTACTTC
CASSPWTRYEQYF
>.|TRBJ2-3|.|TRBV11-3
TGTGCCAGCAGCTTAGGCGATGCGCCCACAGATACGCAGTATTTT
CASSLGDAPTDTQYF